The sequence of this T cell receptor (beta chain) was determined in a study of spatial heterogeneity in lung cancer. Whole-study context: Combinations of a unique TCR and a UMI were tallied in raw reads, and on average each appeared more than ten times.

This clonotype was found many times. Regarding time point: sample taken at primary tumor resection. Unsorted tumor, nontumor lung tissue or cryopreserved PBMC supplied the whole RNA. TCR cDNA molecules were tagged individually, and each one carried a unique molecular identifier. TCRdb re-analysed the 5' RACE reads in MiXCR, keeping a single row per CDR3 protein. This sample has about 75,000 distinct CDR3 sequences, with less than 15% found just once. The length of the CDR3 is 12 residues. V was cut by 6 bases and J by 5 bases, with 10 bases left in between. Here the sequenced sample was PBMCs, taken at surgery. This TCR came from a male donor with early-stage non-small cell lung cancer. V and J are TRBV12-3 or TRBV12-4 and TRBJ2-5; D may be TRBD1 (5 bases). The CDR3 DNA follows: TGTGCCAGCAGCCTTTGGGGCGAGACCCAGTACTTC. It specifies CASSLWGETQYF.